This is a list of T cell receptor beta chains from one sample in a study of memory CD4+ T cells and cytomegalovirus serostatus. Using immunoSEQ multiplex PCR, the repertoire was profiled, and TCRdb retains in-frame clones only, with some absent. The sample consists of approximately 51,000 clones, roughly four fifths of them appearing once. Sequenced material: memory CD4+ T cells from blood. Receptor source: an adult in good health and CMV-seropositive. Each CDR3 is given with its conserved first and last residue. A D gene is named only where the DNA matches it firmly. Some rows mark clone size as missing; the rest say once, few, many or name a class of expanded clone.

>TRBJ2-5|.|TRBD2|TRBV19
TGTGCCAGTAGTATGAAACGGAGCGGGGGGTACCAAGAGACCCAGTACTTC
CASSMKRSGGYQETQYF
>TRBJ2-6|.|TRBD1|TRBV5-1
TGCGCCAGCAGCCTGACAGGGGACGCTGGGGCCAACGTCCTGACTTTC
CASSLTGDAGANVLTF
>TRBJ2-7|.|TRBD1|TRBV18
TGTGCCAGCTCACTTCGACGGACAGGGTTTGGGTACGAGCAGTACTTC
CASSLRRTGFGYEQYF
>TRBJ2-7|medium-sized|.|TRBV5-1
TGCGCCAGCAGCTTGGAACCAACCTACGAGCAGTACTTC
CASSLEPTYEQYF
>TRBJ2-1|.|.|TRBV5-6
TGTGCCAGCAGCCTTGCTAGCATTCACAATGAGCAGTTCTTC
CASSLASIHNEQFF
>TRBJ2-5|.|.|TRBV5-8
TGTGCCAGCAGCTTGGGGCAGGCCCAAGAGACCCAGTACTTC
CASSLGQAQETQYF
>TRBJ2-3|.|TRBD2|TRBV4-2
TGTGCCAGCAGCCAACTGACTAGCGTGGGGGATACGCAGTATTTT
CASSQLTSVGDTQYF
>TRBJ2-5|once|TRBD2|TRBV19
TGTGCCAGTAGAAAGACTAGCGAGGCCGGGACCCAGTACTTC
CASRKTSEAGTQYF
>TRBJ2-7|once|.|TRBV19
TGTGCCAGTAGTACCACCAGGGAAGGCGAGCAGTACTTC
CASSTTREGEQYF
>TRBJ1-3|few|.|TRBV11-2
TGTGCCAGCAGCTTAGGAGCCGGAAACACCATATATTTT
CASSLGAGNTIYF
>TRBJ1-1|.|.|TRBV18
TGTGCCAGCTCCCCCCGGGAGGAGAACACTGAAGCTTTCTTT
CASSPREENTEAFF
>TRBJ1-2|.|.|TRBV4-3
TGCGCCAGCAGCCAAGCACAGTTTGGCTATGGCTACACCTTC
CASSQAQFGYGYTF
>TRBJ2-2|.|.|TRBV2
TGTGCCAGCAGTGTAACAGGGATGGAGACCGGGGAGCTGTTTTTT
CASSVTGMETGELFF
>TRBJ1-6|.|TRBD1|TRBV5-6
TGTGCCAGCAGCCCCAATGGCGGACAGGGCGACCTTGGCTCACCCCTCCACTTT
CASSPNGGQGDLGSPLHF